These T cell receptor beta chains were read from a single sample in a study of blood T cell repertoires in COVID-19. Libraries were prepared by immunoSEQ multiplex PCR; TCRdb keeps only in-frame clonotypes and omits some of them. The repertoire holds roughly 250,000 clones, with around four fifths as singletons. Input material: peripheral blood. Source of these receptors: a woman at least 80 years old with acute or convalescent COVID-19. Both conserved end residues are part of each CDR3. The D gene is left open where the match is weak. Some rows have no size entry. The others give once, few or many, or a class for an expanded clone.

DNA	CDR3	V	D	size	J
TGTGCCAGCAGCCCCCGGGACAGTGGCTATGGCTACACCTTC	CASSPRDSGYGYTF	TRBV7-3	TRBD1	-	TRBJ1-2
TGTGCCAGCAGCCTGATAGCGGGGGGGTCCACCGGGGAGCTGTTTTTT	CASSLIAGGSTGELFF	TRBV5-6	TRBD2	once	TRBJ2-2
TGTGCCAGCAGTTTAGACAGGGGTGGCAATCAGCCCCAGCATTTT	CASSLDRGGNQPQHF	TRBV28	TRBD1	-	TRBJ1-5
TGTGCCAGTAGTATGGAGGGCTCGACCTACGAGCAGTACTTC	CASSMEGSTYEQYF	TRBV19	-	-	TRBJ2-7
TGCAGCGCCGAACGTCCGGGAGTGGTTACAGATACGCAGTATTTT	CSAERPGVVTDTQYF	TRBV29-1	-	-	TRBJ2-3
TGTGCCACCAGTGATGCTCCCGGGACTAGCGGGAGTAAGACCTACGAGCAGTACTTC	CATSDAPGTSGSKTYEQYF	TRBV24-1	TRBD2	-	TRBJ2-7
TGTGCCAGCAGCGTAGGAGGACAGCCGACTAGCACAGATACGCAGTATTTT	CASSVGGQPTSTDTQYF	TRBV9	-	-	TRBJ2-3
TGTGCCAGCAGCTTAGGGGGGCTAGCGGGATGGAACGAGCAGTACTTC	CASSLGGLAGWNEQYF	TRBV7-2	TRBD2	-	TRBJ2-7
TGCAGCGTTCGTTTTTTTCCAGACCAAGAGACCCAGTACTTC	CSVRFFPDQETQYF	TRBV29-1	-	-	TRBJ2-5
TGCGCCAGCAGCTTGGCACCTCCCGCGGGGGGCGACAATGAGCAGTTCTTC	CASSLAPPAGGDNEQFF	TRBV5-1	TRBD2	-	TRBJ2-1